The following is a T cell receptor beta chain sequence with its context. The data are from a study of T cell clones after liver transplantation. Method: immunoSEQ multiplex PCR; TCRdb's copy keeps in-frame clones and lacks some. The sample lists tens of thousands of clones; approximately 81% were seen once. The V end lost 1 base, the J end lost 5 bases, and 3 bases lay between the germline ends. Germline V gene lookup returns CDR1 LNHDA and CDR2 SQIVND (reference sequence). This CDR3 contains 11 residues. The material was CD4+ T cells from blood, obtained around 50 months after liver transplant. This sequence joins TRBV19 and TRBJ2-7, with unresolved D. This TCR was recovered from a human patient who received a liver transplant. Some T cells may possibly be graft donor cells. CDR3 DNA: TGTGCCAGTAGTATAGGTAACGAGCAGTACTTC. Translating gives CASSIGNEQYF.